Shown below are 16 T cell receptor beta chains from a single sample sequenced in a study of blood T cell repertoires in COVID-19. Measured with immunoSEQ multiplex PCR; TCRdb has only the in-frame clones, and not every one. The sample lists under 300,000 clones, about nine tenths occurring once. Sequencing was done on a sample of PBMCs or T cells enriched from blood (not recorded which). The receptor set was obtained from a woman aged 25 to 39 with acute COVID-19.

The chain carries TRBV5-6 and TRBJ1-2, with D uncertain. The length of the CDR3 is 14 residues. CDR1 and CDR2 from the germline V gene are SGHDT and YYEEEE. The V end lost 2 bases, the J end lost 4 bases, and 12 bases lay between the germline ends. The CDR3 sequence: CASSFIGESYGYTF. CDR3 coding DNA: TGTGCCAGCAGCTTTATCGGGGAGAGCTATGGCTACACCTTC. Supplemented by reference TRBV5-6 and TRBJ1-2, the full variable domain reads DAGVTQSPTHLIKTRGQQVTLRCSPKSGHDTVSWYQQALGQGPQFIFQYYEEEERQRGNFPDRFSGHQFPNYSSELNVNALLLGDSALYLCASSFIGESYGYTFGSGTRLTVV.

CDR3: CASSLELLAGQTYEQYF. In DNA, the CDR3 is TGCGCCAGCAGCTTGGAGCTACTAGCGGGACAAACCTACGAGCAGTACTTC. V gene TRBV5-1 combines with J gene TRBJ2-7, with TRBD2 identical over 10 bases. The CDR3 extends over 17 amino acids. The germline V gene has CDR1 SGHRS and CDR2 YFSETQ. Losses at the gene ends were 0 bases for V and 2 bases for J; bases not matched to a gene: 8.

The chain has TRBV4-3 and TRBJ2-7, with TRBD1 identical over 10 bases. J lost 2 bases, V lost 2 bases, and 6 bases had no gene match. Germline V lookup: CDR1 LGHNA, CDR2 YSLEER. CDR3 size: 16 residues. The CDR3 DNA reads TGCGCCAGCAGCCAATCGACAGGGGGCAGTCCCTACGAGCAGTACTTC. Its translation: CASSQSTGGSPYEQYF.

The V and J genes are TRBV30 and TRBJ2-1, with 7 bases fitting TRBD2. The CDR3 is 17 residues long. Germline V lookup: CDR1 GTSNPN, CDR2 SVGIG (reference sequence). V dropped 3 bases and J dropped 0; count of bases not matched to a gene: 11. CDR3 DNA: TGTGCCTGGAGGAGGAATGGCGGGGGAAGCTCCTACAATGAGCAGTTCTTC. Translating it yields CAWRRNGGGSSYNEQFF.

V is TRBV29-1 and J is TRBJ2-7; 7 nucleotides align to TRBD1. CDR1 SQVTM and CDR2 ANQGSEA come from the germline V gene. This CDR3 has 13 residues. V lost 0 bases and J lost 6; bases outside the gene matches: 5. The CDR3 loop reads CSVEDGPGGEQYF. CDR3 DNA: TGCAGCGTTGAAGATGGCCCAGGGGGCGAGCAGTACTTC.

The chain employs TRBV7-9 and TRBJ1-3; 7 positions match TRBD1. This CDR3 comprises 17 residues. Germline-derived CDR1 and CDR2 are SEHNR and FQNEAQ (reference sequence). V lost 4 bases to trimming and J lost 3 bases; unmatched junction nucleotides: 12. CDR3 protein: CASSWDSGQRLGNTIYF. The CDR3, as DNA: TGTGCCAGCAGCTGGGACTCGGGACAGAGACTTGGAAACACCATATATTTT.

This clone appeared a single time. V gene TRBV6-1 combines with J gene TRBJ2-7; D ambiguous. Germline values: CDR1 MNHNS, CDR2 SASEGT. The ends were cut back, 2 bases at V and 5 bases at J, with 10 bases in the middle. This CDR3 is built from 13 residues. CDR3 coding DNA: TGTGCCAGCAGTGAAAGAGAGGCCGACGAGCAGTACTTC. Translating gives CASSEREADEQYF.

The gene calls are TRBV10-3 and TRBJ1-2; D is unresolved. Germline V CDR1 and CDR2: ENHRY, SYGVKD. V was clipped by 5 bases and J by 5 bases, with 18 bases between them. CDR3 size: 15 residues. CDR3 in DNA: TGTGCCATCAGTCCTCCCGGGGTATCGGGGTATGGCTACACCTTC. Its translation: CAISPPGVSGYGYTF.

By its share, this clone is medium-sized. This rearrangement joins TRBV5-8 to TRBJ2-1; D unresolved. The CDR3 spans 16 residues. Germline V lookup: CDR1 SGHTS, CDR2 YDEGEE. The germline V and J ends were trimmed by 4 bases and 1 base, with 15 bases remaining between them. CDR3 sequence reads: CASSLLVGGSYNEQFF. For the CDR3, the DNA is TGTGCCAGCAGCCTGCTAGTAGGTGGGTCCTACAATGAGCAGTTCTTC. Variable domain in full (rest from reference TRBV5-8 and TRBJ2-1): EAGVTQSPTHLIKTRGQQATLRCSPISGHTSVYWYQQALGLGLQFLLWYDEGEERNRGNFPPRFSGRQFPNYSSELNVNALELEDSALYLCASSLLVGGSYNEQFFGPGTRLTVL.

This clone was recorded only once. The CDR3 DNA sequence: TGTGCCAGCAGCCAAGGCAGGGGAGTGGATCAGCCCCAGCATTTT. Translated: CASSQGRGVDQPQHF. This chain uses TRBV7-6 with TRBJ1-5; perhaps TRBD1 as D (6 bases). V lost 5 bases and J 5 bases, leaving 16 bases between the germline ends. Germline values: CDR1 SGHVS, CDR2 FNYEAQ. The CDR3 sequence is 15 residues long.

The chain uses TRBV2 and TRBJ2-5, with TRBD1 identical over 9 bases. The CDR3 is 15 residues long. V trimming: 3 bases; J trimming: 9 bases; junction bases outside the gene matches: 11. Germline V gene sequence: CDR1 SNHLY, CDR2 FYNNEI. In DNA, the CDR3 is TGTGCCAGCAGTGATCACCTACAGGGGGCTATGGCCCAGTACTTC. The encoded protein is CASSDHLQGAMAQYF.

The CDR3 bases are TGTGCCACCAGCAGTTCAGGGGCCTCCGGCTATGGCTACACCTTC. Protein sequence: CATSSSGASGYGYTF. The V call is TRBV15, the J call TRBJ1-2; D possibly corresponds to TRBD1 (6 bases). This CDR3 has 15 residues. Trimming pared 3 bases from V and 4 bases from J, leaving 15 bases between. Per germline, CDR1 LNHNV and CDR2 YYDKDF (reference sequence).

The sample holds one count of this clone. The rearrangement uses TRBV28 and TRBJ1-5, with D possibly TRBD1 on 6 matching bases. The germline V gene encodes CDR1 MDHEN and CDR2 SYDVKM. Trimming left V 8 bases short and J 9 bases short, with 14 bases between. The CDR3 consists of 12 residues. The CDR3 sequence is CASHGGARPQHF. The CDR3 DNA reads TGTGCCAGCCATGGGGGGGCACGGCCCCAGCATTTT.

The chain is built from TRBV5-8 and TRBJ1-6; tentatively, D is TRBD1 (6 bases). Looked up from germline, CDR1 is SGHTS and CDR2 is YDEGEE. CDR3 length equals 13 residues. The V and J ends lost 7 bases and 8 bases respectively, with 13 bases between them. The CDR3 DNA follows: TGTGCCAGCCACACCTACAGGGATTCACCCCTCCACTTT. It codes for CASHTYRDSPLHF. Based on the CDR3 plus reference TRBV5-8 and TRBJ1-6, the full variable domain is EAGVTQSPTHLIKTRGQQATLRCSPISGHTSVYWYQQALGLGLQFLLWYDEGEERNRGNFPPRFSGRQFPNYSSELNVNALELEDSALYLCASHTYRDSPLHFGNGTRLTVT.

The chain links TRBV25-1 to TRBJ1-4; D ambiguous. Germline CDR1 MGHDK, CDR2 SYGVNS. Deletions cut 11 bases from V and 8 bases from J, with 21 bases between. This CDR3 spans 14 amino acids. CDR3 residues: CAPAPTDEEEKLFF. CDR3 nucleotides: TGTGCCCCAGCCCCAACAGACGAAGAAGAAAAACTGTTTTTT.

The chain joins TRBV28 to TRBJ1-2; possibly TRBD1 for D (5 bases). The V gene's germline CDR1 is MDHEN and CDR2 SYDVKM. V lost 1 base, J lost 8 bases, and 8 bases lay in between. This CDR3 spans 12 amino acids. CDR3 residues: CASSLSGRGYTF. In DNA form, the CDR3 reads TGTGCCAGCAGTTTATCAGGGCGCGGCTACACCTTC.